The 10 T cell receptor beta chains given below trace back to one sample, sequenced in a study of spatial heterogeneity in lung cancer. Whole-study findings and limits: It was found that expanded intratumoral alpha and beta TCR counts tracked tumor mutation counts.

These receptors' antigens are unknown. Stated time point: sample taken at primary tumor resection. One entry per CDR3 protein results from TCRdb running MiXCR on the 5' RACE reads. The sample yields about 6,000 distinct CDR3 sequences, 13% to 15% seen once. The sample was lung tumor tissue, taken at surgery. The origin of the receptors is a male donor with early-stage non-small cell lung cancer.

This clonotype has a count of ten or more. A library prepared for alpha chains yielded this beta chain as an off-target read; its size is of little meaning. V and J are TRBV28 and TRBJ1-1; 7 bases map to TRBD1. The CDR3 extends over 12 amino acids. The J segment lost 8 bases and the V segment lost 6 bases, leaving 6 bases of the junction unmatched. The germline V gene has CDR1 MDHEN and CDR2 SYDVKM. The CDR3 here is CASSSDRAEAFF. DNA for the CDR3: TGTGCCAGCAGCTCCGACAGGGCGGAAGCTTTCTTT.

Judged by abundance, this clonotype is medium-sized. Since the library was made to target alpha chains, this beta chain is a stray read and its abundance is not meaningful. The rearrangement links TRBV6-2 or TRBV6-3 to TRBJ1-2; 7 bases fit TRBD1. There are 13 residues in the CDR3. Germline assignment: CDR1 MNHEY and CDR2 SVGEGT. J lost 5 bases, V lost 5 bases, and 5 bases had no gene match. CDR3 protein: CASSPQGRYGYTF. In DNA form, the CDR3 reads TGTGCCAGCAGTCCACAGGGGAGGTATGGCTACACCTTC.

This clonotype counts as medium-sized (0.01 to 0.1%). This beta chain slipped into a library made for alpha chains as a stray read, so its size is not meaningful. This chain connects TRBV7-9 to TRBJ2-7; D assignment may be TRBD1 or TRBD2 (5 bases each). Germline CDR1 reads SEHNR; CDR2 reads FQNEAQ (reference sequence). V gave up 0 bases and J gave up 3 bases, with 12 bases separating them. CDR3 size: 15 residues. The CDR3 loop reads CASSLAGDGRYEQYF. DNA of the CDR3: TGTGCCAGCAGCTTAGCGGGGGACGGACGCTACGAGCAGTACTTC.

By sample share, this clonotype is medium-sized (0.01 to 0.1%). This beta chain appears as a stray read in a library generated for alpha chains; its size is not informative. This rearrangement joins TRBV4-2 to TRBJ2-7, with 8 bases that match TRBD2. J was trimmed by 3 bases and V by 11 bases; bases with no gene match: 12. Germline lookup yields CDR1 LGHNA and CDR2 YNFKEQ. The CDR3 has 14 amino acids. The CDR3 loop reads CASGGAPPNYEQYF. As DNA, the CDR3 is TGTGCCTCCGGGGGGGCCCCACCTAACTACGAGCAGTACTTC.

This clonotype was seen repeatedly, ten times or more. The library was designed around alpha chains, so this beta chain is a stray read whose abundance carries little weight. The chain employs TRBV11-2 and TRBJ2-5, with a weak D call TRBD1 (5 bases). Germline CDR1 SGHAT, CDR2 FQNNGV. With 3 bases removed from V and 5 bases from J, the gap between germline ends came to 13 bases. This CDR3 comprises 14 residues. The CDR3 is CASSFLQDFETQYF. CDR3 nucleotide sequence: TGTGCCAGCAGCTTTTTACAGGATTTTGAGACCCAGTACTTC.

By sample share, this clonotype is large (0.1 to 1%). This beta chain is a stray sequence in a library constructed for alpha chains; its clone size is not meaningful. The chain joins TRBV28 to TRBJ2-7; 9 bases agree with TRBD1. The germline V gene encodes CDR1 MDHEN and CDR2 SYDVKM. The CDR3 has 16 amino acids. The V gene end was trimmed by 5 bases and the J gene end by 0 bases; junction bases not matched to a gene: 8. CDR3 nucleotide sequence: TGTGCCAGCAGTCCATATGGACAGGGGAGCTCCTACGAGCAGTACTTC. As protein: CASSPYGQGSSYEQYF. The variable domain in full, with the rest retrieved from reference TRBV28 and TRBJ2-7, is DVKVTQSSRYLVKRTGEKVFLECVQDMDHENMFWYRQDPGLGLRLIYFSYDVKMKEKGDIPEGYSVSREKKERFSLILESASTNQTSMYLCASSPYGQGSSYEQYFGPGTRLTVT.

This clonotype ranks as medium-sized. The size of this beta chain means little, since it is a stray read in a library made for alpha chains. The rearrangement joins TRBV29-1 to TRBJ1-2; D uncertain. The CDR3 totals 11 residues. CDR1 SQVTM and CDR2 ANQGSEA come from the germline V gene. The V end lost 2 bases, the J end lost 7 bases, and 8 bases lay between the germline ends. This CDR3 reads CSVEIGIGYTF. Here the CDR3 DNA reads TGCAGCGTTGAAATAGGCATTGGCTACACCTTC. Together with reference TRBV29-1 and TRBJ1-2, the CDR3 gives the full variable domain: SAVISQKPSRDICQRGTSLTIQCQVDSQVTMMFWYRQQPGQSLTLIATANQGSEATYESGFVIDKFPISRPNLTFSTLTVSNMSPEDSSIYLCSVEIGIGYTFGSGTRLTVV.

By its share, this clonotype is medium-sized. For a library built for alpha chains, this beta chain is a stray read; little rests on its size. This chain connects TRBV6-6 to TRBJ2-3, with 8 bases matching TRBD1. This CDR3 has 15 residues. J gave up 4 bases and V 5 bases, and 8 bases lay outside the gene matches. Germline V gives CDR1 MNHNY, CDR2 SVGAGI (reference sequence). The CDR3: CASSLRTGSPDTQYF. The DNA of the CDR3 is TGTGCCAGCAGTCTGAGGACAGGGTCGCCAGATACGCAGTATTTT.

This clonotype was counted a few times. This beta chain is an unintended read in a library built for alpha chains; its size means little. The chain links TRBV10-3 to TRBJ1-2, with D uncertain. Germline lookup yields CDR1 ENHRY and CDR2 SYGVKD. The CDR3 extends over 12 amino acids. The V end was cut by 2 bases, the J end by 6 bases, with 7 bases between. The CDR3 here is CAISETLHGYTF. CDR3 in DNA: TGTGCCATCAGTGAGACACTACATGGCTACACCTTC.

This clonotype was detected many times. In a library made to pick up alpha chains, this beta chain is a stray read with a size that means little. J is TRBJ2-7 and V is TRBV7-9; 9 bases match TRBD1. J was trimmed by 5 bases and V by 5 bases; bases with no gene match: 7. The CDR3 has 14 residues. CDR1 SEHNR and CDR2 FQNEAQ come from the germline V gene (reference sequence). The CDR3 here is CASSLRDRVNEQYF. As DNA, the CDR3 is TGTGCCAGCAGCCTCCGGGACAGGGTTAACGAGCAGTACTTC.